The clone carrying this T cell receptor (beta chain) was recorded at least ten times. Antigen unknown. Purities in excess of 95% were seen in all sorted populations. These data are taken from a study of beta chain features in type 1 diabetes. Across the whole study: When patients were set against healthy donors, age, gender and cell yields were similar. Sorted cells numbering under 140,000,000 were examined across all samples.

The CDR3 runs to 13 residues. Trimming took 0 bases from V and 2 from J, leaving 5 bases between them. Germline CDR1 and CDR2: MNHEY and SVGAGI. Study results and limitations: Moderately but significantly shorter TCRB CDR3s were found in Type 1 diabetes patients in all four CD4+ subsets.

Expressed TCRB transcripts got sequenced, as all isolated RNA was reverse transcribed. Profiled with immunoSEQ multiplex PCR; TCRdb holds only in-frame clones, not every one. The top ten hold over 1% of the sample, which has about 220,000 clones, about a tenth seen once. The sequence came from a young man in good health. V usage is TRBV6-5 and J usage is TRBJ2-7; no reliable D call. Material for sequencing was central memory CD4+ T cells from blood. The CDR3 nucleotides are TGTGCCAGCAGTTACTCGAGCACCTACGAGCAGTACTTC. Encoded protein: CASSYSSTYEQYF.